These 25 T cell receptor beta chains were all obtained from the same sample, sequenced in a study of blood T cells in healthy people across ages. A second PCR, run for about 6 to 12 cycles, used a sample-barcoded 5' primer plus a J-beta primer mix. TCRdb reanalysed the 5' RACE reads using MiXCR and keeps one entry per CDR3 protein. Of roughly 1.9 million distinct CDR3 sequences listed, 39% are singletons. The specimen was blood. The receptor source for this set is a human donor in good health.

This clonotype came up a few times. V is TRBV6-6 and J is TRBJ1-6; D unclear. With 0 bases removed from V and 0 bases from J, the gap between germline ends came to 9 bases. Germline V lookup: CDR1 MNHNY, CDR2 SVGAGI (reference sequence). This CDR3 has 17 residues. Here the CDR3 DNA reads TGTGCCAGCAGTTACTCGATGGGGAGCTCCTATAATTCACCCCTCCACTTT. Residues: CASSYSMGSSYNSPLHF.

This clonotype has more than one count but fewer than ten. The rearrangement uses TRBV4-3 and TRBJ1-2, with 9 bases that match TRBD1. Losses at the gene ends were 1 base for V and 8 bases for J; bases not matched to a gene: 5. The CDR3 covers 14 residues. Germline CDR1 reads LGHNA; CDR2 reads YSLEER. The DNA of the CDR3 is TGCGCCAGCAGCCAAGGGGGACAGGGCTGGGGCTACACCTTC. Its protein product is CASSQGGQGWGYTF.

This chain links TRBV27 with TRBJ1-2; 7 bases are shared with TRBD1. The V gene end was trimmed by 4 bases and the J gene end by 6 bases; junction bases not matched to a gene: 5. The CDR3 loop spans 13 amino acids. The germline CDR1 and CDR2 sequences are MNHEY and SMNVEV (reference sequence). CDR3 nucleotides: TGTGCCAGCAGTTGGCGACAGGGTAATGGCTACACCTTC. Amino acids: CASSWRQGNGYTF.

The rearrangement uses TRBV5-1 and TRBJ2-2; 8 bases are a match to TRBD1. V lost 4 bases to trimming and J lost 4 bases; unmatched junction nucleotides: 15. The V gene's germline CDR1 is SGHRS and CDR2 YFSETQ. This CDR3 is 18 amino acids long. The DNA of the CDR3 is TGCGCCAGCAGCATAAACCCAGGACAGGGCGGAATCACCGGGGAGCTGTTTTTT. Translation: CASSINPGQGGITGELFF.

This clonotype was counted between two and nine times. This sequence joins TRBV6-1 and TRBJ1-2, with 8 bases identical to TRBD1. Looked up from germline, CDR1 is MNHNS and CDR2 is SASEGT. The CDR3 totals 19 residues. After removal of 6 bases from V and 1 base from J, the junction contained 19 bases not matched to a gene. CDR3 protein: CASSARRNRGKSLNYGYTF. The CDR3 DNA is TGTGCCAGCAGCGCCCGACGAAACAGGGGGAAGTCCCTTAACTATGGCTACACCTTC.

Details on this clonotype: Compared with germline, one end of the junction differs, possibly owing to a read error. The rearrangement uses TRBV5-1 and TRBJ2-7; possible D gene TRBD2, 5 bases. Germline assignment: CDR1 SGHRS and CDR2 YFSETQ. The CDR3 totals 15 residues. CDR3 nucleotides: TGCGCCAGCAGCGCAGGACTCTCGGTGGGATACGGGCAGTACTTC. It is translated as CASSAGLSVGYGQYF.

The CDR3 here is CASSPGRQGSGYTF. CDR3 in DNA: TGTGCCAGCTCACCGGGTCGACAGGGAAGTGGCTACACCTTC. The genes are TRBV18 and TRBJ1-2; TRBD1 aligns across 7 bases. V was clipped by 3 bases and J by 7 bases; unmatched bases: 8. The CDR3 runs 14 residues. The germline CDR1 and CDR2 sequences are KGHSH and LQKENI.

The genes are TRBV7-2 and TRBJ1-2; a possible D gene is TRBD1 (6 bases). The CDR3 is 14 residues long. Germline CDR1 reads SGHTA; CDR2 reads FQGNSA. V was pared by 4 bases and J by 7 bases, with 16 bases between. CDR3 sequence: CASSYQLTGSGYTF. DNA of the CDR3: TGTGCCAGCAGCTACCAACTGACAGGATCTGGCTACACCTTC.

This clonotype is a singleton in its sample. Germline and junction disagree at one end, which may indicate a read error. The rearrangement links TRBV11-1 to TRBJ1-5; D might be TRBD1 (6 bases). Germline CDR1 is SGHAT and CDR2 is FQDESV (reference sequence). The CDR3 length is 15 residues. The CDR3 DNA follows: TGTACCAGCAGCACACAGGGAGGTAGCAATCAGCCCCAGCATTTT. This codes for CTSSTQGGSNQPQHF.

The chain uses TRBV4-2 and TRBJ2-1; 9 nucleotides align to TRBD2. The germline gives CDR1 LGHNA, CDR2 YNFKEQ. After removal of 1 base from V and 3 bases from J, the junction contained 10 bases not matched to a gene. The CDR3 is 18 residues long. The CDR3 sequence: CASSQVTGGGALYNEQFF. CDR3 DNA sequence: TGTGCCAGCAGCCAAGTAACAGGCGGGGGGGCCCTCTACAATGAGCAGTTCTTC.

CDR3 sequence: CASSYTDGPTDTQYF. DNA of the CDR3: TGTGCCAGCAGTTACACGGACGGCCCCACAGATACGCAGTATTTT. The chain uses TRBV6-6 and TRBJ2-3, with D hard to call. CDR3 length: 15 residues. Trimming took 2 bases from V and 2 from J, leaving 11 bases between them. Germline V gene data show CDR1 as MNHNY and CDR2 as SVGAGI (reference sequence).

The chain links TRBV6-1 to TRBJ1-2, with D perhaps TRBD1 (6 bases). Germline CDR1 and CDR2: MNHNS and SASEGT. The CDR3 extends over 14 amino acids. V lost 2 bases to trimming and J lost 4 bases, with 11 bases between them. The CDR3 coding sequence is TGTGCCAGCAGTGAAATACAGGGAGTCTATGGCTACACCTTC. Amino acids: CASSEIQGVYGYTF.

This chain uses TRBV7-9 with TRBJ2-3; 8 bases line up with TRBD1. CDR1 is SEHNR and CDR2 is FQNEAQ in the germline V gene (reference sequence). With V trimmed by 5 bases and J by 2 bases, 12 bases remained unmatched. The CDR3 runs 17 residues. The CDR3 spells CASSPSRGTGFTDTQYF. CDR3 in DNA: TGTGCCAGCAGCCCCTCCCGAGGGACAGGCTTCACAGATACGCAGTATTTT.

On this clonotype: Sequence at one end of the junction differs from germline and may be a read error. V and J are TRBV5-1 and TRBJ1-4; D ambiguous. The CDR3 has 16 residues. Looked up from germline, CDR1 is SGHRS and CDR2 is YFSETQ. Written as DNA, the CDR3 is TGCGCCCGCAGCCCGAACAACGGCGGCTTAAATGAAAAACTGTTTTTT. Its protein product is CARSPNNGGLNEKLFF.

V gene TRBV14 combines with J gene TRBJ2-3; D not certain. The CDR3 extends over 13 amino acids. Per germline, CDR1 SGHDN and CDR2 FVKESK. Trimming cost V 5 bases and J 4 bases, with 10 bases left between them. Written as DNA, the CDR3 is TGTGCCAGCAGCGTATATACGGCAGATACGCAGTATTTT. Amino acids: CASSVYTADTQYF.

This chain connects TRBV6-2 or TRBV6-3 to TRBJ2-7, with D maybe TRBD1 (5 bases). The V end lost 2 bases, the J end lost 0 bases, and 17 bases lay between the germline ends. CDR1 is MNHEY, CDR2 SVGEGT, per germline. The CDR3 contains 17 residues. The CDR3 reads CASSYDDTGLYSYEQYF. The CDR3, as DNA: TGTGCCAGCAGTTACGATGACACAGGTCTCTACTCCTACGAGCAGTACTTC.

There are a few counts of this clonotype. This chain joins TRBV10-3 and TRBJ2-7; D possibly corresponds to TRBD2 (5 bases). The CDR3 has 13 amino acids. Germline V gives CDR1 ENHRY, CDR2 SYGVKD. Trimming took 6 bases from V and 6 from J, leaving 15 bases between them. This CDR3 is CAIRELLGGEQYF. The CDR3 nucleotides read TGTGCCATCAGGGAACTTCTCGGAGGCGAGCAGTACTTC.

In this sample, this clonotype turned up a few times. The rearrangement links TRBV20-1 to TRBJ2-3; a weak D match, TRBD2 (6 bases). Trimming stripped 5 bases from V and 2 bases from J, with 11 bases between. The germline gives CDR1 DFQATT, CDR2 SNEGSKA (reference sequence). This CDR3 comprises 13 residues. The CDR3 spells CSASGLTTDTQYF. DNA for the CDR3: TGCAGTGCTTCTGGACTAACCACAGATACGCAGTATTTT.

The chain carries TRBV15 and TRBJ2-7; perhaps TRBD1 as D (5 bases). CDR3 length: 16 amino acids. Per the germline V gene, CDR1 is LNHNV and CDR2 is YYDKDF (reference sequence). Trimming left V 4 bases short and J 5 bases short, with 21 bases between. The CDR3 DNA sequence: TGTGCCACCAGCATAGGATGGACACACCGGGTGAACGAGCAGTACTTC. As protein: CATSIGWTHRVNEQYF.

The V and J genes are TRBV20-1 and TRBJ2-5; D unclear. Germline V lookup: CDR1 DFQATT, CDR2 SNEGSKA (reference sequence). Trimming shortened V by 1 base and J by 6 bases, and 12 bases separated the two germline ends. The CDR3 covers 13 residues. The CDR3 nucleotides read TGCAGTGCTAGAGGCTTTTCCACTCAGACCCAGTACTTC. Translating it yields CSARGFSTQTQYF.

V gene TRBV5-1 combines with J gene TRBJ1-4, with 10 nucleotides matching TRBD1. Germline loops: CDR1 SGHRS, CDR2 YFSETQ. The CDR3 runs 20 residues. V lost 5 bases, J lost 0 bases, and 16 bases stayed unmatched. This chain's CDR3 is CASSFGVSGQGKATNEKLFF. In DNA form, the CDR3 reads TGCGCCAGCAGTTTTGGCGTATCGGGACAGGGGAAGGCAACTAATGAAAAACTGTTTTTT.

This clonotype has only a few counts. Here the CDR3 DNA reads TGTGCCAGCAGCTTAGGGACTTTCCTTCTCACGGATACGCAGTATTTT. It translates to CASSLGTFLLTDTQYF. V usage is TRBV11-3 and J usage is TRBJ2-3; perhaps TRBD2 as D (5 bases). Deletions cut 1 base from V and 6 bases from J, with 17 bases between. This CDR3 is 16 amino acids long. Germline-derived CDR1 and CDR2 are SGHNT and YENEEA.

This rearrangement joins TRBV29-1 to TRBJ2-5, with D perhaps TRBD1 (6 bases). The V gene lost 6 bases and the J gene lost 2 bases, with 16 bases spanning the gap. CDR3 size: 14 residues. Germline V gene sequence: CDR1 SQVTM, CDR2 ANQGSEA. DNA of the CDR3: TGCAGCGTAGGGGGACATCTTATACAAGAGACCCAGTACTTC. Translated: CSVGGHLIQETQYF.

In its sample, this clonotype was seen a few times. The V and J genes are TRBV28 and TRBJ2-3, with TRBD1 as a possible D gene (5 bases). Germline CDR1 and CDR2: MDHEN and SYDVKM. Trimming cost V 2 bases and J 2 bases, with 11 bases left between them. CDR3 length: 15 amino acids. The CDR3 here is CASSLNWGDTDTQYF. The DNA for the CDR3 is TGTGCCAGCAGTTTAAATTGGGGCGACACAGATACGCAGTATTTT.

The chain employs TRBV6-2 or TRBV6-3 and TRBJ1-6; 10 bases agree with TRBD1. CDR3 length equals 15 residues. V lost 4 bases to trimming and J lost 9 bases; unmatched junction nucleotides: 6. The V gene's germline CDR1 is MNHEY and CDR2 SVGEGT. The DNA of the CDR3 is TGTGCCAGCAGTTCGCGACAGGGGGCTCGTTCACCCCTCCACTTT. Its protein is CASSSRQGARSPLHF.